This T cell receptor beta chain derives from a study of OX40 agonist ivuxolimab in advanced cancers. For the study at large: The dose-escalation cohort was approximately 84% male, with a mean age of about 60 years, ranging about 23 to 90. Overall study results and limits: Dose levels from 0.1 to 3.0 mg/kg saw CD4+ and CD8+ blood T cells expand clonally by week 6.

Assay used: immunoSEQ multiplex PCR; TCRdb lists only in-frame clones, some missing. The sample has about 90,000 clones; more than 80% are singletons. Drawing of blood for sampling happened at baseline, at cycle 4 day 1, and at cycle 7 day 1. Between the trimmed V and J ends, which lost 6 bases and 7 bases, there was a span of 13 bases. In germline, CDR1 is DFQATT, CDR2 SNEGSKA (reference sequence). This CDR3 contains 11 residues. In the case of this clone: Its antigen is not known.

The chain links TRBV20-1 to TRBJ2-7, with TRBD2 as a possible D gene (6 bases). The sample consisted of CD4+ or CD8+ T cells sorted from blood, taken in a trial of the OX40 agonist ivuxolimab. This clonotype was sampled from an adult with an advanced solid tumor such as melanoma, head and neck, liver or kidney cancer. The CDR3 nucleotides are TGCAGTGCAAGACTAGTCGGGGAGCAGTACTTC. It specifies CSARLVGEQYF.